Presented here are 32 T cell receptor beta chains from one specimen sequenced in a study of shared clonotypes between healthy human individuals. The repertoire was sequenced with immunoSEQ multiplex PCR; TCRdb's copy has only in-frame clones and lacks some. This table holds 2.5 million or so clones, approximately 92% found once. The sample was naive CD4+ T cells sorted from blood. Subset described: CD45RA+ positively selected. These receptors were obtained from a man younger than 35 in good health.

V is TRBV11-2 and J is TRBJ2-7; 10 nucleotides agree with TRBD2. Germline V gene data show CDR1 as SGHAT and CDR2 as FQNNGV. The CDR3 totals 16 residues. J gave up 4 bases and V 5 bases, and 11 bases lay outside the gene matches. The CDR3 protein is CASSPTHGLAEYEQYF. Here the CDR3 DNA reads TGTGCCAGCAGCCCCACCCACGGACTAGCGGAATACGAGCAGTACTTC.

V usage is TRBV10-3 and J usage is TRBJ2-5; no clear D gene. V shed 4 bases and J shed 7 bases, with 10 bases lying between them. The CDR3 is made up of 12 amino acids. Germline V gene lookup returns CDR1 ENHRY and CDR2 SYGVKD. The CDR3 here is CAISGSSGTQYF. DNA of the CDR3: TGTGCCATCAGTGGCTCGTCGGGGACCCAGTACTTC.

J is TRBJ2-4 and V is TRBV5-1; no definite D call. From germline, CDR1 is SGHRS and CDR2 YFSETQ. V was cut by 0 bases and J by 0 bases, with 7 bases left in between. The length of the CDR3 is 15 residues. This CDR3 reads CASSLGVLAKNIQYF. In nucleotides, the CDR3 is TGCGCCAGCAGCTTGGGGGTACTAGCCAAAAACATTCAGTACTTC. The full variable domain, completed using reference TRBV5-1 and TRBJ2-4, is KAGVTQTPRYLIKTRGQQVTLSCSPISGHRSVSWYQQTPGQGLQFLFEYFSETQRNKGNFPGRFSGRQFSNSRSEMNVSTLELGDSALYLCASSLGVLAKNIQYFGAGTRLSVL.

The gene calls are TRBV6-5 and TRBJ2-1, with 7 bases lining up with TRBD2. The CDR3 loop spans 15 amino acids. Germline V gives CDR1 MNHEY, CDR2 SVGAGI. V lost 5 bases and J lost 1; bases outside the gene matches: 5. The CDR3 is CASSLSGPSYNEQFF. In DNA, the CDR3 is TGTGCCAGCAGTCTTAGCGGGCCATCCTACAATGAGCAGTTCTTC.

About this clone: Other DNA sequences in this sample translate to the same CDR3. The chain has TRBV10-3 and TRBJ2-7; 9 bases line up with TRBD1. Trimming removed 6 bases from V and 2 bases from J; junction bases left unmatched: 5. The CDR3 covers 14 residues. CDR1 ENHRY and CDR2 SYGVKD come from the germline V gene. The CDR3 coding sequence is TGTGCCATCAGGGGGGGGACAGGGACCTACGAGCAGTACTTC. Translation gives CAIRGGTGTYEQYF.

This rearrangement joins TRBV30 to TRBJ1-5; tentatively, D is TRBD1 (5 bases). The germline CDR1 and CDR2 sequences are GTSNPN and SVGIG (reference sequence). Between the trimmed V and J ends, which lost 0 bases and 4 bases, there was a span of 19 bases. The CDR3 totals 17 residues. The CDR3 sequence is CAWSVGDSPSFNQPQHF. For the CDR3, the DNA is TGTGCCTGGAGTGTAGGTGACAGCCCGAGCTTTAATCAGCCCCAGCATTTT.

The CDR3: CASSLILNEAFF. CDR3 sequence (DNA): TGTGCCAGCAGCTTAATCTTGAATGAAGCTTTCTTT. V usage is TRBV7-9 and J usage is TRBJ1-1; D is unresolved. The V end was cut by 2 bases, the J end by 7 bases, with 8 bases between. The CDR3 length is 12 residues. Germline V gives CDR1 SEHNR, CDR2 FQNEAQ (reference sequence).

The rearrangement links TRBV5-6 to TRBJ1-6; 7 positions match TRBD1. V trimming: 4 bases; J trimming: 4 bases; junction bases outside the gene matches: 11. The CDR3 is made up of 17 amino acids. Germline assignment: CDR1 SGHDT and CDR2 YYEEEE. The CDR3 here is CASSPRGGTVYNSPLHF. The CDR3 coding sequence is TGTGCCAGCAGCCCTAGGGGGGGGACAGTATATAATTCACCCCTCCACTTT.

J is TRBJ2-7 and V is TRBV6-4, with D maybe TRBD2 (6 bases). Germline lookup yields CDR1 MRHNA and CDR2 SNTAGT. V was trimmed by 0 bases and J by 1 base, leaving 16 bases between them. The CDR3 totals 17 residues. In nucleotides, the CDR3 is TGTGCCAGCAGTGACTCGAAGGCGGGGACTCGATCCTACGAGCAGTACTTC. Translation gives CASSDSKAGTRSYEQYF.

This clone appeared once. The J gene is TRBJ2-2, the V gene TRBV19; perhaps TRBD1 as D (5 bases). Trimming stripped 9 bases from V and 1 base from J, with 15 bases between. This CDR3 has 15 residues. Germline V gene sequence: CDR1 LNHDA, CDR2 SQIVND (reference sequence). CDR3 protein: CASQAGHQNTGELFF. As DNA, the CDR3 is TGTGCCAGCCAGGCCGGACATCAGAACACCGGGGAGCTGTTTTTT. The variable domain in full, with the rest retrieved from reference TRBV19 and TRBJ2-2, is DGGITQSPKYLFRKEGQNVTLSCEQNLNHDAMYWYRQDPGQGLRLIYYSQIVNDFQKGDIAEGYSVSREKKESFPLTVTSAQKNPTAFYLCASQAGHQNTGELFFGEGSRLTVL.

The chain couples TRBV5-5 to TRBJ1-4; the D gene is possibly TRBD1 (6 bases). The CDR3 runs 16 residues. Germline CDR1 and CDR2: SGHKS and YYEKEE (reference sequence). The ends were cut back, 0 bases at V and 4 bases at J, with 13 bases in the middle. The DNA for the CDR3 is TGTGCCAGCAGCTTGGACCCGGGGGCGAATAATGAAAAACTGTTTTTT. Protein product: CASSLDPGANNEKLFF.

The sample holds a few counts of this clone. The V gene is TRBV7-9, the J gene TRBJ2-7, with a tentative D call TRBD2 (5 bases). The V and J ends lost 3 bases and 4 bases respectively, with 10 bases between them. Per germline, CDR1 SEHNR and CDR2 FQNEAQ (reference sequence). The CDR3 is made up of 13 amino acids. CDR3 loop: CASSFAGLYEQYF. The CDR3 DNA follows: TGTGCCAGCAGCTTCGCGGGCCTATACGAGCAGTACTTC.

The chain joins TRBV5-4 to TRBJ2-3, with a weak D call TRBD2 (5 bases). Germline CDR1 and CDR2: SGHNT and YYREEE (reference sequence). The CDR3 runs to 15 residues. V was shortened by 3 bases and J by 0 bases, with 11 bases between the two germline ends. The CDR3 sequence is CASSSSGSSTDTQYF. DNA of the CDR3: TGTGCCAGCAGCTCCAGCGGTAGCAGCACAGATACGCAGTATTTT.

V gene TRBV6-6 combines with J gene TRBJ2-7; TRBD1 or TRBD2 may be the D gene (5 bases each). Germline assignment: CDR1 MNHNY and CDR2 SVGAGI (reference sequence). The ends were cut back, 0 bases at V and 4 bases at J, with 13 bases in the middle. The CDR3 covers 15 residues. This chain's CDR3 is CASSYSRGFRYEQYF. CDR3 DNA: TGTGCCAGCAGTTACTCGAGGGGCTTTCGGTACGAGCAGTACTTC.

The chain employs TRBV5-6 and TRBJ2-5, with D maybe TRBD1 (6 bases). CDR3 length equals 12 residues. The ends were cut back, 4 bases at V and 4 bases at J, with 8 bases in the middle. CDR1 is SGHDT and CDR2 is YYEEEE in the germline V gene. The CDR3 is CASSRQVETQYF. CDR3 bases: TGTGCCAGCAGCAGACAGGTAGAGACCCAGTACTTC.

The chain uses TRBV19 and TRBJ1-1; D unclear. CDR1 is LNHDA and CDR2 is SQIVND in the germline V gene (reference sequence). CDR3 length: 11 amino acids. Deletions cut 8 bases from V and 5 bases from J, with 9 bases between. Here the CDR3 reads CASGYKTEAFF. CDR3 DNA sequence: TGTGCCAGTGGCTATAAAACTGAAGCTTTCTTT.

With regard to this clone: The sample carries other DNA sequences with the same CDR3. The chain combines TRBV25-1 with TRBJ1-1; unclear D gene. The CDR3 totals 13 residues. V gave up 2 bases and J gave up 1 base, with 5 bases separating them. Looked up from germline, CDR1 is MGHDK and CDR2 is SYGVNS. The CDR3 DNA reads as TGTGCCAGCAGTGAACTGGGGAACACTGAAGCTTTCTTT. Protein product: CASSELGNTEAFF.

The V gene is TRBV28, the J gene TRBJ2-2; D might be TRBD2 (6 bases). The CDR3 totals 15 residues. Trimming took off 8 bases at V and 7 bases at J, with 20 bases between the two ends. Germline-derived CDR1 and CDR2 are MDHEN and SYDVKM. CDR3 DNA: TGTGCCAGCGGTGGGGGGAGCGATTGGTACGGGGAGCTGTTTTTT. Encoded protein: CASGGGSDWYGELFF.

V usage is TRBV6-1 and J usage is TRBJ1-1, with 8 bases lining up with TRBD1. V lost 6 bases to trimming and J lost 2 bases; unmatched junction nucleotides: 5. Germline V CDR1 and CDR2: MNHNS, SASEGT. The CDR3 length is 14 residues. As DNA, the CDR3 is TGTGCCAGCAGGGGGCCAGGGGGCAACACTGAAGCTTTCTTT. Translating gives CASRGPGGNTEAFF.

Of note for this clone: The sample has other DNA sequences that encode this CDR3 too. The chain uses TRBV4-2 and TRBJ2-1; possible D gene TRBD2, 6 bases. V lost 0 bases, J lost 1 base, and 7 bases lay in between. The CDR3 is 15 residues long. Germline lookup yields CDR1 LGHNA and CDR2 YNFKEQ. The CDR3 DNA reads TGTGCCAGCAGCCAAGAAGGGACTTCCTACAATGAGCAGTTCTTC. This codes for CASSQEGTSYNEQFF.

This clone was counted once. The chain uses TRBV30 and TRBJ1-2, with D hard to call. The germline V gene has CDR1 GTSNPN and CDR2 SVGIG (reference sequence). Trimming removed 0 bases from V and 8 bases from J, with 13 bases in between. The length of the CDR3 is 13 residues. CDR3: CAWSVTGFQGYTF. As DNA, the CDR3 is TGTGCCTGGAGTGTTACGGGGTTTCAAGGCTACACCTTC.

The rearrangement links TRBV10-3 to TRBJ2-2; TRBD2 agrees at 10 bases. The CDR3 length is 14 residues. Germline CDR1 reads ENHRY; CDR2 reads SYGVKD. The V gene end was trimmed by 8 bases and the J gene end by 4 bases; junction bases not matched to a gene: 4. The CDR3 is CAIPGLAATGELFF. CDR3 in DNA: TGTGCCATCCCAGGACTAGCGGCCACCGGGGAGCTGTTTTTT.

Written as DNA, the CDR3 is TGTGCCAGCAGCCGGGGACAGGGGAATCAGCCCCAGCATTTT. Protein sequence: CASSRGQGNQPQHF. The V call is TRBV11-1, the J call TRBJ1-5; 10 bases match TRBD1. Germline CDR1 SGHAT, CDR2 FQDESV (reference sequence). The CDR3 runs 14 residues. Trimming cost V 5 bases and J 4 bases; bases outside gene matches: 2.

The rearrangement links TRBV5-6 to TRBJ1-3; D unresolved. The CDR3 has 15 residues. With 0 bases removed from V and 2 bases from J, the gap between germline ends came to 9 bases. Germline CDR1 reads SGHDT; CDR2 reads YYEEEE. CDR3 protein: CASSLVAATGNTIYF. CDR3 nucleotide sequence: TGTGCCAGCAGCTTGGTGGCAGCTACTGGAAACACCATATATTTT.

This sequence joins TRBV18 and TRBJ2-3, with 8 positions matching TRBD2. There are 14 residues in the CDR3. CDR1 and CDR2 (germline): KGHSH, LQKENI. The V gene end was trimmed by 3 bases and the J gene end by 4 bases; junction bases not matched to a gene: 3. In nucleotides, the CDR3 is TGTGCCAGCTCACCGCAAGCGGGGGCAGATACGCAGTATTTT. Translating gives CASSPQAGADTQYF.

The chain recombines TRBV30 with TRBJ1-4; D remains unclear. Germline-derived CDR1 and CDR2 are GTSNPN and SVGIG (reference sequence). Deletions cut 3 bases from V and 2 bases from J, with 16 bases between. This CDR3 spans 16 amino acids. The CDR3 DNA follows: TGTGCCTGGAGCCGGGCCATCCTGGGGACTAATGAAAAACTGTTTTTT. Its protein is CAWSRAILGTNEKLFF.

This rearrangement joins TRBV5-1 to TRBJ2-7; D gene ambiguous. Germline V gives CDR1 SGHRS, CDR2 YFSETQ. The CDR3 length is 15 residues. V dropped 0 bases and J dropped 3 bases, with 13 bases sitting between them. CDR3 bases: TGCGCCAGCAGCTTGGTGAGTGGACCCAACTACGAGCAGTACTTC. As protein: CASSLVSGPNYEQYF.

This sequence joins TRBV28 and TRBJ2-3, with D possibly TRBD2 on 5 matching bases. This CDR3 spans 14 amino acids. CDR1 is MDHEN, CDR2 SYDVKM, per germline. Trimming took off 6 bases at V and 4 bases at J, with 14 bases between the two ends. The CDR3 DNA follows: TGTGCCAGCAGAAGGTCGGGTAGCGCAGATACGCAGTATTTT. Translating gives CASRRSGSADTQYF.

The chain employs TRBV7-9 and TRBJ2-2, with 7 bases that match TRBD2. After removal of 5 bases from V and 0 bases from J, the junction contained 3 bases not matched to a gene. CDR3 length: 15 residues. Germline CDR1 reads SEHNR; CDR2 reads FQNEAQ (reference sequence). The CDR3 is CASSHGTTNTGELFF. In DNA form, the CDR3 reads TGTGCCAGCAGCCACGGGACTACGAACACCGGGGAGCTGTTTTTT.

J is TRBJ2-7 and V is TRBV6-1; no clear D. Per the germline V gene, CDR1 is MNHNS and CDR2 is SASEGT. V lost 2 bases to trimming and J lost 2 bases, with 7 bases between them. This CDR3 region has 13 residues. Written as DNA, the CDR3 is TGTGCCAGCAGTGAACGGCACCCCTACGAGCAGTACTTC. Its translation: CASSERHPYEQYF.

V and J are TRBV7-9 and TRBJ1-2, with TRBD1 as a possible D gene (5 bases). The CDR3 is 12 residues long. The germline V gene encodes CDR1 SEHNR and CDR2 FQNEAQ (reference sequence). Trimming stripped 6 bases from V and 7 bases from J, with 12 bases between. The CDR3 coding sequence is TGTGCCAGCAGTTCCGACAGCCCTGGCTACACCTTC. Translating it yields CASSSDSPGYTF. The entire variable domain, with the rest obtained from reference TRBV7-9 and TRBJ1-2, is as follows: DTGVSQNPRHKITKRGQNVTFRCDPISEHNRLYWYRQTLGQGPEFLTYFQNEAQLEKSRLLSDRFSAERPKGSFSTLEIQRTEQGDSAMYLCASSSDSPGYTFGSGTRLTVV.

In DNA form, the CDR3 reads TGTGCCAGCGGAGGACAGGGAAAGGCTGGGGCCAACGTCCTGACTTTC. This gives the protein CASGGQGKAGANVLTF. This chain joins TRBV18 and TRBJ2-6, with 8 bases that match TRBD1. This CDR3 contains 16 residues. From germline, CDR1 is KGHSH and CDR2 LQKENI. V lost 8 bases, J lost 2 bases, and 8 bases stayed unmatched.